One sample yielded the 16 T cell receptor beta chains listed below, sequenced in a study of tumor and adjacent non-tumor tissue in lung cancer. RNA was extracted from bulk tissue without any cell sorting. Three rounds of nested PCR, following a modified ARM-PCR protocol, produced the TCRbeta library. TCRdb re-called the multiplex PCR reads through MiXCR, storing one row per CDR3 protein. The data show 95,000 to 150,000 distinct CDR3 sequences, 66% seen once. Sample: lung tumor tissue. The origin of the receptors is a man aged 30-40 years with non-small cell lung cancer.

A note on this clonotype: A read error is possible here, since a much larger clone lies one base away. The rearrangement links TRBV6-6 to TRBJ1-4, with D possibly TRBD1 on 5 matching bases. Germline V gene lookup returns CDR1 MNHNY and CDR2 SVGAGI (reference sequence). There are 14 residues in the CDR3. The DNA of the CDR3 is TGTGCCTGCAGTCGGGACCAGGCGGCCGAAAAACTGTTTTTT. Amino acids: CACSRDQAAEKLFF.

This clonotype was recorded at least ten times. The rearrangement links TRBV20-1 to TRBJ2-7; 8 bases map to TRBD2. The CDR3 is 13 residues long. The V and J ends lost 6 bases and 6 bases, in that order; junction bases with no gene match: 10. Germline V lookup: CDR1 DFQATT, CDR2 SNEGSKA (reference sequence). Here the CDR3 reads CSASDTGGAEQYF. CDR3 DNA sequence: TGCAGTGCCTCGGACACCGGGGGGGCCGAGCAGTACTTC.

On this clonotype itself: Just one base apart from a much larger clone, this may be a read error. The CDR3 nucleotides read TGTGCCAGCAGCCAAGATGATATGCCTGACATTGAAGCTTTCTTT. Translation: CASSQDDMPDIEAFF. The V gene is TRBV4-2, the J gene TRBJ1-1; D unresolved. Looked up from germline, CDR1 is LGHNA and CDR2 is YNFKEQ. This CDR3 spans 15 amino acids. Trimming removed 0 bases from V and 7 bases from J, with 15 bases in between.

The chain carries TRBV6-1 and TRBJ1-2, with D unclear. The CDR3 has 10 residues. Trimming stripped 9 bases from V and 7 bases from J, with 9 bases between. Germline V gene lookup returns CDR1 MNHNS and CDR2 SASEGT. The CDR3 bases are TGTGCCAGTAGGGAGGGTGGCTACACCTTC. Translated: CASREGGYTF.

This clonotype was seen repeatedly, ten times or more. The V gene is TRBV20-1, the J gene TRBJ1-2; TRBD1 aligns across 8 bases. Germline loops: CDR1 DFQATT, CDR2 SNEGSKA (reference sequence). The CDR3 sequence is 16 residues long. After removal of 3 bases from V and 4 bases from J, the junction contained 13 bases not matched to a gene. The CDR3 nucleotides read TGCAGTGCTAGTTTAGTTGTCGGACAGGGCTCCTATGGCTACACCTTC. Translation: CSASLVVGQGSYGYTF.

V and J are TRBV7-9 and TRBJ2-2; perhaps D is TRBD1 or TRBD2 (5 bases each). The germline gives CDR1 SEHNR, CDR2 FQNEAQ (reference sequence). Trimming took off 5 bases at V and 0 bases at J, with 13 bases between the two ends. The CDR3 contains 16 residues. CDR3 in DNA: TGTGCCAGCAGCCGTGCTGGGACCGCGAACACCGGGGAGCTGTTTTTT. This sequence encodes CASSRAGTANTGELFF.

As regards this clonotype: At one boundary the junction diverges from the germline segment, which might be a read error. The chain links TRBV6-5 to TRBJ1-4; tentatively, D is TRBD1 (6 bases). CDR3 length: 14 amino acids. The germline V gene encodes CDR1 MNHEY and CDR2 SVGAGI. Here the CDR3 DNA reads TGTGGCAGCAGTAAAACAGGGTTGAGTGAAAAACTGTTTTTT. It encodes CGSSKTGLSEKLFF.

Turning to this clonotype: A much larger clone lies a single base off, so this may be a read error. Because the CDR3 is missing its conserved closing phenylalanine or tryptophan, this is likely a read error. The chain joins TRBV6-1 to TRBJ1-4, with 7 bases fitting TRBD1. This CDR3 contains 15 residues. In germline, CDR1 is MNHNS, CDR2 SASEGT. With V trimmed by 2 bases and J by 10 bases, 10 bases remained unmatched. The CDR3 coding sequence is TGTGCCAGCAGTGAACTAGGACAGGCCGGATTAAAACTGTTTTCT. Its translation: CASSELGQAGLKLFS.

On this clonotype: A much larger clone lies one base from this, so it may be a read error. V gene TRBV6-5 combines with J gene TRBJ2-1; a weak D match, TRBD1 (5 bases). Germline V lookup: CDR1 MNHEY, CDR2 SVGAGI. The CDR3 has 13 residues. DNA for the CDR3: TGTGCCAGCAGTCGGACACCCTACAATGATCAGTTCTTC. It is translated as CASSRTPYNDQFF.

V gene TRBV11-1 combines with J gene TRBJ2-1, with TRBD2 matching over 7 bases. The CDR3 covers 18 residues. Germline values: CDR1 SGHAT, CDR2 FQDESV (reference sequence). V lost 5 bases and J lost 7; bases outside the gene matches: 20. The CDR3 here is CASSHPESFAGAANEQFF. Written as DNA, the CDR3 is TGTGCCAGCAGCCACCCTGAGAGTTTTGCGGGAGCTGCGAATGAGCAGTTCTTC.

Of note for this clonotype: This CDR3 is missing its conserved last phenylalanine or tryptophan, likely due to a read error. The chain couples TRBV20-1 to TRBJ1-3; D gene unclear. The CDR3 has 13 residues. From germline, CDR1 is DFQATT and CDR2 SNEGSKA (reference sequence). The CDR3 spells CSAKQRSGSTIYS. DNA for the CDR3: TGCAGTGCTAAGCAACGGTCTGGAAGCACCATATATTCT.

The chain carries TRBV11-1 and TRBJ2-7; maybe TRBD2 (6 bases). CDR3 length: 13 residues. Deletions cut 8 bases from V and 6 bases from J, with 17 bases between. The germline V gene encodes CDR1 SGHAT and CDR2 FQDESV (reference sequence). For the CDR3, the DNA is TGTGCCAGCCGCCTAACCCCGCGGGGCGAGCAGTACTTC. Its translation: CASRLTPRGEQYF.

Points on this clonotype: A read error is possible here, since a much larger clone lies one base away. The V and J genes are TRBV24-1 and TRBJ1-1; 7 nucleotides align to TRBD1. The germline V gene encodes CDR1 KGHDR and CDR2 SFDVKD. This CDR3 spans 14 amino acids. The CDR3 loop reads CAISGRTGNTEAFF. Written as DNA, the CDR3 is TGTGCCATCAGTGGACGGACAGGGAACACTGAAGCTTTCTTT.

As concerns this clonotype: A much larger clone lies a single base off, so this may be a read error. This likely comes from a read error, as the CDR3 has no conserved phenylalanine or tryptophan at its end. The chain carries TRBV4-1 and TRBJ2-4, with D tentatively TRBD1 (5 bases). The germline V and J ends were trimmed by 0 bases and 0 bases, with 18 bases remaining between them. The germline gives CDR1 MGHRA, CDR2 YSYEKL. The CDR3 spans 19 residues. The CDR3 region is CASSQDQNGQGLAKNIQYS. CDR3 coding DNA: TGCGCCAGCAGCCAAGATCAAAATGGGCAGGGCTTAGCCAAAAACATTCAGTACTCC.

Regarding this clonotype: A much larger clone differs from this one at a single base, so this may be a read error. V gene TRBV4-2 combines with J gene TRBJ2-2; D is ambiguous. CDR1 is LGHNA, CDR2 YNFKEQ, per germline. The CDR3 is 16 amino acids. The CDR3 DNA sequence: TGTGCCAGCAGCCAAGATCCATCCCCGAAGACCGGGGAGCTGTTTTTT. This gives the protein CASSQDPSPKTGELFF.

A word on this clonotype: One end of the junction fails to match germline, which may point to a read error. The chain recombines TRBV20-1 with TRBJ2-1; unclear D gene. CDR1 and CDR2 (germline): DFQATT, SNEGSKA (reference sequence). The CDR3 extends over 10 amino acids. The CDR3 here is CRAVDGEQFF. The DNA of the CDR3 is TGCAGAGCTGTTGACGGCGAGCAATTCTTC.